A single sample is the source of the 14 T cell receptor beta chains below, sequenced in a study of cytomegalovirus exposure and HLA in healthy donors. Primers included in the PCR were 60 Vbeta and 13 Jbeta primers. Clones were read by immunoSEQ multiplex PCR, and TCRdb kept only the in-frame ones, dropping some. The repertoire includes about 84,000 clones, 55% to 65% of them detected once, and roughly 15% sits in the top ten. Sequencing was carried out using PBMCs. The receptors originated from a woman aged 40 to 55 in good health and CMV-seropositive.

Only a few counts were recorded for this clone. The chain combines TRBV27 with TRBJ2-1, with 10 bases that match TRBD1. Germline-derived CDR1 and CDR2 are MNHEY and SMNVEV (reference sequence). The V gene end was trimmed by 6 bases and the J gene end by 7 bases; junction bases not matched to a gene: 12. The CDR3 extends over 16 amino acids. This chain's CDR3 is CASRMYGTGARNEQFF. CDR3 DNA sequence: TGTGCCAGCAGAATGTATGGGACAGGGGCCCGGAATGAGCAGTTCTTC.

The rearrangement uses TRBV4-1 and TRBJ2-3; 12 bases align to TRBD2. The length of the CDR3 is 20 residues. Germline trimming cut 2 bases from V and 3 bases from J; bases unmatched to any gene: 15. The germline V gene has CDR1 MGHRA and CDR2 YSYEKL. The CDR3 nucleotides read TGCGCCAGCAGCCAACCCTCGCTAGCGGGAGGGCGGGGGGCGACAGATACGCAGTATTTT. Residues: CASSQPSLAGGRGATDTQYF.

In this sample, this clone turned up once. V gene TRBV15 combines with J gene TRBJ2-1; a possible D gene is TRBD2 (6 bases). The germline gives CDR1 LNHNV, CDR2 YYDKDF (reference sequence). The CDR3 runs 15 residues. The ends were cut back, 6 bases at V and 9 bases at J, with 21 bases in the middle. The CDR3 region has the DNA TGTGCCACCAGTCCAGACTATACTAGCTTAGGTGAGCAGTTCTTC. Translation: CATSPDYTSLGEQFF.

The chain is built from TRBV19 and TRBJ2-2, with D perhaps matching TRBD1 (7 bases). Trimming cost V 7 bases and J 5 bases, with 17 bases left between them. The length of the CDR3 is 15 residues. Germline CDR1 and CDR2: LNHDA and SQIVND (reference sequence). CDR3 in amino acids: CASTMRQGGTGELFF. DNA for the CDR3: TGTGCCAGTACCATGAGACAGGGAGGAACCGGGGAGCTGTTTTTT.

This chain links TRBV27 with TRBJ2-3; no clear D. The germline CDR1 and CDR2 sequences are MNHEY and SMNVEV (reference sequence). V was clipped by 2 bases and J by 1 base, with 7 bases between them. There are 14 residues in the CDR3. DNA of the CDR3: TGTGCCAGCAGTTTAGGTCCAGGCACAGATACGCAGTATTTT. Translated, it gives CASSLGPGTDTQYF.

There are a few counts of this clone. The CDR3 DNA reads as TGCGCCAGCAGTGAGGGCAGGGGAAATGAAAAACTGTTTTTT. Translating gives CASSEGRGNEKLFF. The gene calls are TRBV10-1 and TRBJ1-4; a possible D gene is TRBD1 (6 bases). The germline V gene encodes CDR1 WNHNN and CDR2 SYGVQD (reference sequence). This CDR3 has 14 residues. Between the trimmed V and J ends, which lost 2 bases and 5 bases, there was a span of 9 bases.

The rearrangement links TRBV4-3 to TRBJ1-5; TRBD1 aligns across 8 bases. V shed 0 bases, J shed 3 bases, and the junction held 13 bases outside the gene matches. The germline gives CDR1 LGHNA, CDR2 YSLEER. The CDR3 runs 19 residues. The CDR3 nucleotides read TGCGCCAGCAGCCAAGATCTTAACAGGGGGACTCTAAACAATCAGCCCCAGCATTTT. Its translation: CASSQDLNRGTLNNQPQHF.

This chain links TRBV27 with TRBJ2-1; a possible D gene is TRBD2 (5 bases). The germline V gene has CDR1 MNHEY and CDR2 SMNVEV (reference sequence). The CDR3 spans 11 residues. Trimming removed 6 bases at V and 10 bases at J, with 10 bases between. This CDR3 is CASRGWEEQFF. The DNA of the CDR3 is TGTGCCAGCAGGGGCTGGGAGGAGCAGTTCTTC.

The chain carries TRBV18 and TRBJ1-2; D is unclear. Germline assignment: CDR1 KGHSH and CDR2 LQKENI. Trimming took 2 bases from V and 2 from J, leaving 9 bases between them. The CDR3 covers 14 residues. CDR3 sequence: CASSPENKNYGYTF. CDR3 DNA sequence: TGTGCCAGCTCACCAGAGAATAAGAACTATGGCTACACCTTC.

This clone has only a few counts. The chain couples TRBV19 to TRBJ1-2; D uncertain. The CDR3 is made up of 12 amino acids. Between the trimmed V and J ends, which lost 3 bases and 5 bases, there was a span of 7 bases. CDR1 and CDR2 from the germline V gene are LNHDA and SQIVND (reference sequence). DNA for the CDR3: TGTGCCAGTAGTATTTCGCGGTATGGCTACACCTTC. This sequence encodes CASSISRYGYTF.

This clone has just a few counts. The J gene is TRBJ1-1, the V gene TRBV7-9, with D uncertain. The CDR3 spans 15 residues. Germline V CDR1 and CDR2: SEHNR, FQNEAQ (reference sequence). V lost 1 base, J lost 0 bases, and 9 bases lay in between. The CDR3, as DNA: TGTGCCAGCAGCTTAGACACGGGGATGAACACTGAAGCTTTCTTT. Translation: CASSLDTGMNTEAFF.

The V gene is TRBV28, the J gene TRBJ1-4, with D unresolved. The CDR3 totals 17 residues. Trimming removed 6 bases at V and 0 bases at J, with 17 bases between. CDR1 MDHEN and CDR2 SYDVKM come from the germline V gene. This chain's CDR3 is CASSPTGINPTNEKLFF. The CDR3 coding sequence is TGTGCCAGCAGCCCCACGGGAATTAACCCAACTAATGAAAAACTGTTTTTT.

The CDR3 DNA reads as TGTGCCAGCAGCGGGACATGGGCCCGAAGGACAGATACGCAGTATTTT. This translates into CASSGTWARRTDTQYF. The chain employs TRBV9 and TRBJ2-3, with D possibly TRBD1 on 5 matching bases. Trimming cost V 3 bases and J 3 bases, with 17 bases left between them. Germline V gene data show CDR1 as SGDLS and CDR2 as YYNGEE. The CDR3 is 16 residues long.

This chain uses TRBV6-1 with TRBJ2-7; 7 bases agree with TRBD1. The length of the CDR3 is 15 residues. The V and J ends lost 2 bases and 6 bases, in that order; junction bases with no gene match: 10. Germline CDR1 is MNHNS and CDR2 is SASEGT. CDR3 region: CASSEPGQSPSEQYF. The CDR3 DNA is TGTGCCAGCAGTGAACCGGGACAGAGTCCCTCCGAGCAGTACTTC.